This T cell receptor beta chain was retrieved from a study of cytomegalovirus exposure and HLA in healthy donors. About the study: As released early, the data held about 85 million unique TCRs from HLA-typed donors. General study points: In a later analysis, a missense DCLRE1C variant was linked to TCR beta V- and J-gene trimming. Most CMV-associated TCR beta chains were later found to appear HLA-restricted. The authors judged a highly shared variant cluster likely a sequencing artifact.

The germline V gene has CDR1 SGHRS and CDR2 YFSETQ. The V end was cut by 0 bases, the J end by 4 bases, with 9 bases between. This CDR3 spans 14 amino acids. Primers: 60 Vbeta forward and 13 Jbeta reverse. The protocol was immunoSEQ multiplex PCR, while the TCRdb copy is restricted to in-frame clones and leaves out a portion. The sample lists about 120,000 clones; roughly four fifths were seen once. As concerns this clone: Its specificity is not known.

The TCR was taken from a woman aged 25 to 45 in good health and CMV-seropositive. Material for sequencing was PBMCs. This chain connects TRBV5-1 to TRBJ2-3; maybe TRBD2 (5 bases). The CDR3 DNA reads as TGCGCCAGCAGCTTGGGCCAGAGGGCAGATACGCAGTATTTT. The encoded protein is CASSLGQRADTQYF.